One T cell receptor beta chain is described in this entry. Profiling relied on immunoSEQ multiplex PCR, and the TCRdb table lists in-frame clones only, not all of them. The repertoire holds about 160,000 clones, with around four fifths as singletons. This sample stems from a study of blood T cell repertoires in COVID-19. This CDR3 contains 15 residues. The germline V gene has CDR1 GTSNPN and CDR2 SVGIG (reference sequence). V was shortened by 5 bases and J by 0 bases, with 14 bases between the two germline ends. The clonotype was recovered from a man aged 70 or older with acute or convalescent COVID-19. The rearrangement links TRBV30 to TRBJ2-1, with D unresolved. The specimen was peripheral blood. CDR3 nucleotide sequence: TGTGCCTGGCTGACTCGGTTATCCTCCTACAATGAGCAGTTCTTC. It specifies CAWLTRLSSYNEQFF.